This note documents a single T cell receptor beta chain sequence. This clone was counted once. No cognate antigen has been identified for it. The input lacks base qualities; no much larger clone sits a single base away. The sample belongs to a study of cytotoxic CD8 clonotypes in ibrutinib-treated CLL (dated by TCRdb to the early 2020s). Turning to the overall study: The cohort included about 15 treatment-naive and roughly ten relapsed/refractory patients; about 18 were IGHV unmutated. Partial responses were observed in roughly 24 patients and complete responses in 2; after a median follow-up of around 68 months, remission was maintained in 14 patients and progression was observed in approximately 12. Samples at response were collected after a median of about 12 months of treatment, with a range of roughly 6 to 40 months. Samples averaged roughly 260,000 productive templates and tens of thousands of productive rearrangements. Longitudinal samples were obtainable from about 30% of the roughly 86 participants in the trial. Cryopreserved peripheral blood mononuclear cells were obtained prior to treatment, at the time of response, and at either disease progression or sustained remission. Patients were still on ibrutinib when every remission and progressive disease sample was collected.

The junction carries 12 bases between V and J, which are trimmed by 6 bases and 4 bases respectively. The CDR3 measures 14 amino acids from cysteine to phenylalanine. Only the CDR3 portion is preserved as DNA: 42 bases, with reading frame beginning at the first base. The germline V gene yields SGHTA for CDR1 and FQGTGA for CDR2. On a MiSeq, deep resolution sequencing aimed for a depth between 1 in 1 million and 1 in 200,000 T cells, with each clonotype covered about 9.2x on average. The immunoSEQ hsTCRB Kit was used to generate TCR beta libraries. Turning to the authors' computational methods: The data were analyzed with ImmunoSEQ Analyzer and ImmunoSEQ Data Assistant, and V, D and J gene assignments followed IMGT definitions. Clonality, which ranges from 0 to 1, was calculated as one minus the normalized Shannon entropy of productive rearrangement frequencies. Public clonotype analysis was restricted to overrepresented clonotypes comprising at least 0.05% of each patient's repertoire. Repertoires from thirteen age-matched healthy donors in immuneACCESS were used as clonality controls. Sourced from immuneACCESS, this table was stored by TCRdb with only in-frame sequences that have V and J called. A share of the clones is absent; for the studies checked, an unresolved V gene accounts for under half, and the remainder has no known explanation. V, J and clone size are taken as reported in that table, and D and trimming were inferred from the DNA itself. For this sample there are some 350,000 clones; roughly 71% appear just once. Roughly 6.8% of the sample belongs to the ten largest clones.

For TCR beta library preparation, around 2 micrograms of genomic DNA were isolated from cryopreserved PBMCs. Longitudinal blood samples from CLL patients on ibrutinib monotherapy underwent high-throughput TCR beta sequencing. The patients took part in an open-label, single-center phase 2 trial of ibrutinib monotherapy. Summary of the overall study and its limitations: Lymph node repertoires were not examined, and the timing of sampling was not matched between patients in sustained remission and those whose disease progressed. Clonality rose at ibrutinib response, remained stable during sustained remission, and dropped back toward baseline at progression. At baseline, clonality was higher than in age-matched healthy donors and showed a strong correlation with circulating CD8+ T-cell counts. Public clonotypes were rare and either shrank or stayed stable during treatment, and the rise in clonality at ibrutinib response reflected expansion of private clonotypes.

The sample in question was PBMCs, obtained after 36 months of ibrutinib treatment. This sequence uses TRBV7-3 and TRBJ2-2; 6 matching bases give a weak D call of TRBD1. This sequence was found in a human donor with chronic lymphocytic leukemia. The DNA reads as follows: TGTGCCAGCAGACCGGGCAGGGGCACCGGGGAGCTGTTTTTT. It translates to CASRPGRGTGELFF.